This T cell receptor (beta chain) was retrieved from a study of blood T cell repertoires in COVID-19. Original methodology: Reference gene primer amplification gave nucleated cell count estimates. Some clones are missing from TCRdb's copy, which holds only in-frame ones; the method was immunoSEQ multiplex PCR. Clone size and V and J calls were adopted from that table, with D and trimming inferred from the DNA. The sample includes roughly 250,000 clones, approximately 85% seen only once; the top ten take approximately 4.8%. The CDR3 runs to 14 residues. The germline V gene has CDR1 MNHEY and CDR2 SVGAGI. With 5 bases clipped from V and 0 bases from J, the junction kept 1 base outside the gene matches.

The sequencing input was peripheral blood. This chain uses TRBV6-5 with TRBJ2-7; TRBD2 matches 10 bases. The receptor comes from a woman in her 70s with acute or convalescent COVID-19. The CDR3 sequence is CASSLAGASYEQYF. In DNA form, the CDR3 reads TGTGCCAGCAGTCTAGCGGGGGCCTCCTACGAGCAGTACTTC.